These T cell receptor beta chains were read from a single sample in a study of blood T cell repertoires in COVID-19. Using immunoSEQ multiplex PCR, the repertoire was profiled, and TCRdb retains in-frame clones only, with some absent. The table includes 500,000 to 600,000 clones, around nine tenths detected once. Sample: peripheral blood. The receptor source for this set is a woman in her forties or fifties with COVID-19, enrolled during active disease. CDR3s include the opening cysteine and the closing phenylalanine or tryptophan. Fields, in order: V gene, CDR3 length, J gene, CDR3 protein.

TRBV3-1/TRBV3-2,16,TRBJ1-2,CASSQVRQGADYGYTF
TRBV7-2,12,TRBJ1-2,CASSLNRAGYTF
TRBV6-1,16,TRBJ1-3,CASSVGRRYRGNTIYF
TRBV19,14,TRBJ1-4,CASSAGQFNEKLFF
TRBV3-1/TRBV3-2,13,TRBJ2-5,CASSQLIAETQYF
TRBV10-3,13,TRBJ1-1,CAISARWNTEAFF
TRBV5-4,15,TRBJ2-5,CASSLDRGRRETQYF
TRBV6-5,16,TRBJ2-5,CASSYSGQDLDETQYF
TRBV28,17,TRBJ1-5,CASSLLTDRESGQPQHF
TRBV6-6,16,TRBJ1-3,CASSYSRDTSGNTIYF
TRBV6-1,13,TRBJ2-7,CASSELGSYEQYF
TRBV18,14,TRBJ1-1,CASSLAGIDAEAFF
TRBV3-1/TRBV3-2,16,TRBJ1-1,CASSPEATTVSRRAFF